This TCR beta chain is drawn from a study of blood T cell repertoires in COVID-19. Turning to the study itself: The United States, Italy and Spain supplied acute and convalescent COVID-19 samples. PBMCs, B-cell-depleted T cells, or T cells were the source of the cDNA or gDNA that made up the material.

Original handling: Reference gene primer amplification yielded estimated nucleated cell counts. Here immunoSEQ multiplex PCR was the method, and the copy in TCRdb shows in-frame clones only, minus some. V, J and clone size are those of that table, while D and trimming were read from the DNA. The sample has about 200,000 clones, about 91% seen once. The germline CDR1 and CDR2 sequences are SGHTA and FQGTGA. Trimming took off 5 bases at V and 5 bases at J, with 19 bases between the two ends. There are 15 residues in the CDR3. This TCR came from a man younger than 40 with acute or convalescent COVID-19. Sequencing was performed on peripheral blood. This chain uses TRBV7-3 with TRBJ2-7; perhaps TRBD2 as D (6 bases). CDR3 region: CASSPRAGGRNEQYF. The CDR3 DNA reads TGTGCCAGCAGCCCCCGGGCCGGGGGTAGAAACGAGCAGTACTTC.